The rows below give T cell receptor beta chains drawn from one sample of a study of cytomegalovirus exposure and HLA in healthy donors. Data came from immunoSEQ multiplex PCR; TCRdb stores just in-frame clones and leaves some out. The sample yields about 130,000 clones, around 80% seen once. Sequencing input: PBMCs. These receptors were collected from a middle-aged man in good health and CMV-seropositive. Both conserved end residues are part of each CDR3. Fields, in order: V gene, J gene, D gene, clone size, CDR3 DNA, CDR3 protein. The D gene is left open where the match is weak. A row's size may be missing; if present it is once, few, many or a size class.

TRBV7-9	TRBJ2-2	.	once	TGTGCCAGCAGCTCGCTAGGGGGTTCCGGGGAGCTGTTTTTT	CASSSLGGSGELFF
TRBV7-9	TRBJ1-1	.	.	TGTGCCAGCAGCTTAGTGGGCGCGAACACTGAAGCTTTCTTT	CASSLVGANTEAFF
TRBV6-1	TRBJ2-7	.	.	TGTGCCAGCAGTGAAAGAGGGTCTACCTACGAGCAGTACTTC	CASSERGSTYEQYF
TRBV19	TRBJ2-5	TRBD2	few	TGTGCCAGTAGTAGGGTGGCGGGAGGGGGAGAGACCCAGTACTTC	CASSRVAGGGETQYF
TRBV19	TRBJ1-5	TRBD1	.	TGTGCCAGTAATGGGGACAGTTTTCAGCCCCAGCATTTT	CASNGDSFQPQHF
TRBV15	TRBJ1-1	.	.	TGTGCCACCAGCAGGAGCTTATCGGGCACTGAAGCTTTCTTT	CATSRSLSGTEAFF
TRBV9	TRBJ1-1	.	.	TGTGCCAGCAGCGTAGTCAGGGTGGGCACTGAAGCTTTCTTT	CASSVVRVGTEAFF
TRBV10-3	TRBJ2-7	.	.	TGTGCCATCAGTGAGTCTAGCCCCACCACCTCCTACGAGCAGTACTTC	CAISESSPTTSYEQYF
TRBV18	TRBJ2-3	.	once	TGTGCCAGCTCACCTGGGAATTCGGGGTGGGCAGATACGCAGTATTTT	CASSPGNSGWADTQYF
TRBV5-1	TRBJ2-1	.	.	TGCGCCAGCAGCTTGGAAAGGGGCTCCTACAATGAGCAGTTCTTC	CASSLERGSYNEQFF
TRBV7-3	TRBJ1-1	.	.	TGTGCCAGCAGCCCCCGTCCCGGCAGGGAAGGTACTGAAGCTTTCTTT	CASSPRPGREGTEAFF
TRBV10-2	TRBJ1-3	TRBD1	.	TGCGCCAGCGCCCAGGGGGCGGAGCCCACCATATATTTT	CASAQGAEPTIYF
TRBV13	TRBJ2-7	.	.	TGTGCCAGCAGCCCACGGACAACGAGCTACGAGCAGTACTTC	CASSPRTTSYEQYF
TRBV19	TRBJ2-2	TRBD2	.	TGTGCCAGTAGTATGCGATGGGGGAGGGGTAGCACCGGGGAGCTGTTTTTT	CASSMRWGRGSTGELFF
TRBV19	TRBJ1-6	.	few	TGTGCCAGTAGTCACGGCAGGCCATCACCCCTCCACTTT	CASSHGRPSPLHF
TRBV7-9	TRBJ1-4	TRBD1	once	TGTGCCAGCAGCCACACCAGGGGGGTTGAAAGCGAAAAACTGTTTTTT	CASSHTRGVESEKLFF
TRBV12-5	TRBJ2-3	TRBD2	.	TGTGCTAGTGCCCCGGGACTAGCGGGGGGAGATACGCAGTATTTT	CASAPGLAGGDTQYF
TRBV15	TRBJ1-3	.	.	TGTGCCACCAGCAGAGGAACAGGACGCAGCTCTGGAAACACCATATATTTT	CATSRGTGRSSGNTIYF
TRBV6-5	TRBJ1-1	.	.	TGTGCCAGCAGCCCCTGGGGGCGGGACACTGAAGCTTTCTTT	CASSPWGRDTEAFF
TRBV4-2	TRBJ2-1	TRBD2	.	TGTGCCAGCAGCCAGCAAGCGGGAGGGGTCAATGAGCAGTTCTTC	CASSQQAGGVNEQFF
TRBV7-9	TRBJ2-1	.	.	TGTGCCAGCAGCTTAGTGGGCGATGAGCAGTTCTTC	CASSLVGDEQFF
TRBV6-1	TRBJ1-1	TRBD1	few	TGTGCCAGCAGCCCGGACAGGGGGGAACCTGAAGCTTTCTTT	CASSPDRGEPEAFF
TRBV6-1	TRBJ1-3	.	.	TGTGCCAGCAGTCAATTCGGACTAAACACCATATATTTT	CASSQFGLNTIYF
TRBV5-1	TRBJ2-3	TRBD1	.	TGCGCCAGCAGCCCACAGGGGGCAGTAGTAGATACGCAGTATTTT	CASSPQGAVVDTQYF
TRBV5-1	TRBJ2-7	TRBD2	.	TGCGCCAGCAGCGTTACTAGCGGTTCCTACGAGCAGTACTTC	CASSVTSGSYEQYF
TRBV29-1	TRBJ2-3	TRBD2	once	TGCAGCGTTGAAGGGGCGGGAGGGCCGCTCGATACGCAGTATTTT	CSVEGAGGPLDTQYF
TRBV18	TRBJ2-2	TRBD2	.	TGTGCCAGCTCACCAACGGCGGGAGAGGTCGGGGAGCTGTTTTTT	CASSPTAGEVGELFF
TRBV6-6	TRBJ1-1	TRBD1	.	TGTGCCAGCAGTTGGAATGGACAGGGGGTTTCCACTGAAGCTTTCTTT	CASSWNGQGVSTEAFF
TRBV5-4	TRBJ1-3	TRBD1	.	TGTGCCAGCAGCTCCGGGACAGAATCCCAAATCTCTGGAAACACCATATATTTT	CASSSGTESQISGNTIYF
TRBV27	TRBJ1-5	.	.	TGTGCCAGCAGCCGCACCAGGGTAAGGAGCAATCAGCCCCAGCATTTT	CASSRTRVRSNQPQHF
TRBV20-1	TRBJ2-7	.	.	TGCAGTGCGGGCAGGGGTTACGAGCAGTACTTC	CSAGRGYEQYF
TRBV6-6	TRBJ1-4	TRBD1	.	TGTGCCAGCAGAAGGGACAGCAATGAAAAACTGTTTTTT	CASRRDSNEKLFF
TRBV6-1	TRBJ2-2	TRBD2	few	TGTGCCAGCAGGAGCTTAGCGGGAGGAACCGGGGAGCTGTTTTTT	CASRSLAGGTGELFF
TRBV10-3	TRBJ2-1	TRBD2	.	TGTGCCATCAGTGAGGGTGGACTAGCGGGCTCCTACAATGAGCAGTTCTTC	CAISEGGLAGSYNEQFF
TRBV28	TRBJ2-3	TRBD2	once	TGTGCCGGAAGTTGGACTAGCGGATCCACAGATACGCAGTATTTT	CAGSWTSGSTDTQYF
TRBV6-5	TRBJ2-7	.	few	TGTGCCAGCAGTTACCCCCGGGACAAGCAGTACTTC	CASSYPRDKQYF
TRBV5-6	TRBJ1-5	.	.	TGTGCCAGCAGTTGGGGGGAGAATCAGCCCCAGCATTTT	CASSWGENQPQHF
TRBV21-1	TRBJ2-7	.	.	TGTGCCAGCAGCATCGAGCGGACTAGCGGGATTACCTACGAGCAGTACTTC	CASSIERTSGITYEQYF
TRBV18	TRBJ2-7	TRBD1	.	TGTGCCAGCTCAAGACAGGGTTTGTATTACGAGCAGTACTTC	CASSRQGLYYEQYF
TRBV2	TRBJ1-5	.	.	TGTGCCAGCAGTGATGGGCAGTCAAGCAATCAGCCCCAGCATTTT	CASSDGQSSNQPQHF
TRBV19	TRBJ1-2	.	.	TGTGCCAGTAGTTCAGGGGATCGGCATGGCTACACCTTC	CASSSGDRHGYTF
TRBV7-2	TRBJ2-7	.	few	TGTGCCAGCGGAGGCGGGTCCCCCGGCGAGCAGTACTTC	CASGGGSPGEQYF
TRBV19	TRBJ2-2	TRBD2	.	TGTGCCAGTAGTACTCCGGGACTAGCGGACACCGGGGAGCTGTTTTTT	CASSTPGLADTGELFF
TRBV9	TRBJ2-7	.	.	TGTGCCAGCAGCGCGGCGGGCCCAAGCTCCTACGAGCAGTACTTC	CASSAAGPSSYEQYF
TRBV5-6	TRBJ1-2	.	.	TGTGCCAGTGCCGGGGGGCGCATCTATGGCTACACCTTC	CASAGGRIYGYTF
TRBV30	TRBJ2-3	.	.	TGTGCCTGGGCGACCGGGCGGGGCACAGATACGCAGTATTTT	CAWATGRGTDTQYF
TRBV7-8	TRBJ1-6	.	.	TGTGCCAGTGGGAGGGCGTACCATAATTCACCCCTCCACTTT	CASGRAYHNSPLHF
TRBV30	TRBJ2-1	TRBD2	.	TGTGCCTGGAGTGGAGGGAGGGCCTATCCGTTCTTC	CAWSGGRAYPFF
TRBV5-4	TRBJ2-7	TRBD2	.	TGTGCCAGCAGCGCGGGACTAGCGGGAGCCACCTACGAGCAGTACTTC	CASSAGLAGATYEQYF
TRBV29-1	TRBJ1-2	TRBD1	.	TGCAGCGTCACTGGGGGACAGGAGAACTATGGCTACACCTTC	CSVTGGQENYGYTF
TRBV29-1	TRBJ1-1	TRBD1	.	TGCAGCGCGGGACAGGCTCACACTGAAGCTTTCTTT	CSAGQAHTEAFF
TRBV4-1	TRBJ2-7	.	.	TGCGCCAGCAGCCAACCCAACGAGGGCTTCTACGAGCAGTACTTC	CASSQPNEGFYEQYF
TRBV5-4	TRBJ2-7	.	.	TGTGCCAGCAGCCCTCTCACGGGGAGCTCCTACGAGCAGTACTTC	CASSPLTGSSYEQYF